The 27 T cell receptor beta chains below come from one sample, sequenced in a study of T cells in Graves' hyperthyroidism and ophthalmopathy. TCR beta CDR3 sequences were amplified from RNA transcripts. First-round RT-PCR targeting the TCR CDR3 was performed with the HTBI primer set. Via MiXCR, TCRdb re-called the multiplex PCR reads, giving one row per CDR3 protein. This table has hundreds of thousands of distinct CDR3 sequences, roughly 20% appearing once. Sequenced: blood. The receptors derive from a man aged 30-40 years with Graves' ophthalmopathy.

This clonotype was seen a handful of times. The V call is TRBV29-1, the J call TRBJ2-3, with TRBD2 identical over 7 bases. The CDR3 consists of 16 residues. The V gene end was trimmed by 1 base and the J gene end by 0 bases; junction bases not matched to a gene: 7. From germline, CDR1 is SQVTM and CDR2 ANQGSEA. The CDR3 protein is CSVEGQRGSSTDTQYF. The CDR3 region has the DNA TGCAGCGTTGAAGGCCAGCGGGGATCTAGCACAGATACGCAGTATTTT.

J is TRBJ2-7 and V is TRBV7-9, with 9 nucleotides matching TRBD2. V gave up 5 bases and J gave up 6 bases; unmatched junction bases: 2. The CDR3 has 12 amino acids. The germline V gene has CDR1 SEHNR and CDR2 FQNEAQ (reference sequence). CDR3 amino acids: CASSILAGEQYF. The CDR3 DNA is TGTGCCAGCAGCATACTAGCGGGCGAGCAGTACTTC.

The chain uses TRBV25-1 and TRBJ1-2; D is unresolved. There are 13 residues in the CDR3. Between the trimmed V and J ends, which lost 7 bases and 1 base, there was a span of 10 bases. Germline assignment: CDR1 MGHDK and CDR2 SYGVNS. This chain's CDR3 is CASTRGGNYGYTF. Written as DNA, the CDR3 is TGTGCCAGCACCCGCGGTGGTAACTATGGCTACACCTTC.

This clonotype was picked up a small number of times. V and J are TRBV7-9 and TRBJ2-1; the D gene is possibly TRBD2 (6 bases). V was shortened by 7 bases and J by 5 bases, with 15 bases between the two germline ends. CDR3 length: 14 amino acids. Per the germline V gene, CDR1 is SEHNR and CDR2 is FQNEAQ (reference sequence). CDR3 protein: CASTPPGDHNEQFF. The CDR3 DNA reads TGTGCCAGCACCCCGCCGGGGGACCACAATGAGCAGTTCTTC.

This clonotype has at least ten counts. The chain uses TRBV10-3 and TRBJ2-7; D gene unclear. Trimming shortened V by 8 bases and J by 6 bases, and 20 bases separated the two germline ends. Germline V gene data show CDR1 as ENHRY and CDR2 as SYGVKD. The CDR3 extends over 14 amino acids. The CDR3 DNA reads TGTGCCATCGAGCGAGGCCCGGTCCCGGGCGAGCAGTACTTC. Translating it yields CAIERGPVPGEQYF.

This clonotype showed up just a few times. The V gene is TRBV5-1, the J gene TRBJ2-2, with TRBD1 as a possible D gene (5 bases). Germline assignment: CDR1 SGHRS and CDR2 YFSETQ. The V and J ends lost 4 bases and 0 bases respectively, with 13 bases between them. The CDR3 sequence is 16 residues long. The CDR3 loop reads CASSLTVYANTGELFF. CDR3 sequence (DNA): TGCGCCAGCAGCCTGACAGTTTACGCGAACACCGGGGAGCTGTTTTTT.

In this sample, this clonotype turned up a few times. The chain has TRBV28 and TRBJ2-7; D possibly corresponds to TRBD1 (5 bases). Per the germline V gene, CDR1 is MDHEN and CDR2 is SYDVKM. V lost 2 bases to trimming and J lost 4 bases, with 15 bases between them. CDR3 size: 15 residues. The CDR3 spells CASSLRGDTLYEQYF. Written as DNA, the CDR3 is TGTGCCAGCAGTTTAAGGGGCGACACTTTATACGAGCAGTACTTC.

In this sample, this clonotype turned up a few times. This chain links TRBV7-2 with TRBJ1-3; D perhaps matches TRBD1 (5 bases). This CDR3 contains 17 residues. V was clipped by 1 base and J by 2 bases, with 15 bases between them. Germline V gene lookup returns CDR1 SGHTA and CDR2 FQGNSA. CDR3 residues: CASSLGQGANPGNTIYF. CDR3 coding DNA: TGTGCCAGCAGCTTAGGTCAAGGGGCGAACCCTGGAAACACCATATATTTT.

The chain recombines TRBV10-3 with TRBJ1-4, with a weak D call TRBD1 (5 bases). The V end was cut by 6 bases, the J end by 8 bases, with 19 bases between. Germline V gene data show CDR1 as ENHRY and CDR2 as SYGVKD. This CDR3 region has 15 residues. DNA of the CDR3: TGTGCCATCAGCAATGTCCGGGACCCCAAGGAAAAACTGTTTTTT. This gives the protein CAISNVRDPKEKLFF.

This clonotype was observed a few times. The chain is built from TRBV5-5 and TRBJ2-7, with TRBD2 matching over 12 bases. V shed 1 base, J shed 7 bases, and the junction held 18 bases outside the gene matches. The CDR3 totals 19 residues. Germline lookup yields CDR1 SGHKS and CDR2 YYEKEE (reference sequence). Here the CDR3 DNA reads TGTGCCAGCAGCTTGAACGGGGCTCCGGGACTAGCGGGTGTAGGGGAGCAGTACTTC. Protein sequence: CASSLNGAPGLAGVGEQYF.

This clonotype was detected many times. The chain has TRBV28 and TRBJ2-1; no clear D. Trimming took off 3 bases at V and 0 bases at J, with 9 bases between the two ends. This CDR3 is built from 15 residues. The germline V gene has CDR1 MDHEN and CDR2 SYDVKM. The CDR3 DNA follows: TGTGCCAGCAGTTTGCCCTCGCGCTCCTACAATGAGCAGTTCTTC. This gives the protein CASSLPSRSYNEQFF.

This clonotype appeared many times. The gene calls are TRBV20-1 and TRBJ2-7; 12 bases align to TRBD2. The CDR3 has 14 amino acids. CDR1 DFQATT and CDR2 SNEGSKA come from the germline V gene (reference sequence). V shed 7 bases, J shed 1 base, and the junction held 5 bases outside the gene matches. The CDR3 spells CSGGLAGLSYEQYF. The CDR3 region has the DNA TGCAGTGGGGGACTAGCGGGTCTTTCCTACGAGCAGTACTTC.

This clonotype was seen a few times. CDR3: CASSPDRTTEAFF. In DNA, the CDR3 is TGTGCCAGCAGCCCGGACAGGACCACTGAAGCTTTCTTT. This chain uses TRBV5-5 with TRBJ1-1, with 7 bases identical to TRBD1. CDR1 is SGHKS, CDR2 YYEKEE, per germline (reference sequence). Trimming cost V 4 bases and J 4 bases; bases outside gene matches: 4. The CDR3 spans 13 residues.

This clonotype has a handful of counts. The chain links TRBV10-3 to TRBJ2-7; the match to TRBD1 covers 8 bases. The V gene's germline CDR1 is ENHRY and CDR2 SYGVKD. Trimming removed 8 bases from V and 3 bases from J; junction bases left unmatched: 6. CDR3 length: 13 residues. In DNA form, the CDR3 reads TGTGCCATCGGCAGTGGACAGGGCTACGAGCAGTACTTC. It is translated as CAIGSGQGYEQYF.

The rearrangement joins TRBV12-3 or TRBV12-4 to TRBJ2-5; weak D call: TRBD2 (6 bases). Trimming shortened V by 4 bases and J by 3 bases, and 12 bases separated the two germline ends. The CDR3 covers 14 residues. The CDR3 DNA reads TGTGCCAGCAGTTCGGGACTCAGAGAAGAGACCCAGTACTTC. It yields the protein CASSSGLREETQYF.

The chain combines TRBV7-3 with TRBJ2-2; the match to TRBD2 covers 11 bases. The V gene's germline CDR1 is SGHTA and CDR2 FQGTGA. With 5 bases clipped from V and 5 bases from J, the junction kept 7 bases outside the gene matches. CDR3 length equals 16 residues. CDR3: CASSTGLAGSTGELFF. The CDR3 DNA is TGTGCCAGCAGCACCGGACTAGCGGGTAGTACCGGGGAGCTGTTTTTT.

This clonotype appeared a few times. The rearrangement joins TRBV4-1 to TRBJ1-2; D gene ambiguous. In germline, CDR1 is MGHRA, CDR2 YSYEKL. The CDR3 runs 12 residues. Trimming left V 8 bases short and J 5 bases short, with 12 bases between. The DNA for the CDR3 is TGCGCCAGCCGCAACGTAGGGTATGGCTACACCTTC. It is translated as CASRNVGYGYTF.

The rearrangement joins TRBV2 to TRBJ2-5, with D possibly being TRBD1 (8 bases). The V end was cut by 0 bases, the J end by 7 bases, with 18 bases between. Germline V gene data show CDR1 as SNHLY and CDR2 as FYNNEI. The CDR3 has 16 residues. In DNA, the CDR3 is TGTGCCAGCAGTGAAGCGCGGGCAGGGGGCGGGGGGACCCAGTACTTC. It specifies CASSEARAGGGGTQYF.

This clonotype was seen repeatedly, ten times or more. The chain carries TRBV28 and TRBJ1-1, with D perhaps matching TRBD1 (5 bases). Looked up from germline, CDR1 is MDHEN and CDR2 is SYDVKM. V gave up 1 base and J gave up 11 bases, with 11 bases separating them. The CDR3 totals 12 residues. CDR3 in DNA: TGTGCCAGCAGTTTATCAGGGAAGTGGGCTTTCTTT. This translates into CASSLSGKWAFF. The full variable domain, its missing parts supplied by reference TRBV28 and TRBJ1-1, is DVKVTQSSRYLVKRTGEKVFLECVQDMDHENMFWYRQDPGLGLRLIYFSYDVKMKEKGDIPEGYSVSREKKERFSLILESASTNQTSMYLCASSLSGKWAFFGQGTRLTVV.

This clonotype was seen ten or more times. The rearrangement joins TRBV28 to TRBJ1-5, with D possibly being TRBD1 (5 bases). The CDR3 extends over 18 amino acids. The ends were cut back, 8 bases at V and 0 bases at J, with 23 bases in the middle. Germline V gene data show CDR1 as MDHEN and CDR2 as SYDVKM. This CDR3 reads CASVGSKGIRLSNQPQHF. The CDR3 DNA reads as TGTGCCAGCGTGGGATCTAAGGGGATACGCCTTAGCAATCAGCCCCAGCATTTT. The full variable domain, with the rest looked up from reference TRBV28 and TRBJ1-5, is DVKVTQSSRYLVKRTGEKVFLECVQDMDHENMFWYRQDPGLGLRLIYFSYDVKMKEKGDIPEGYSVSREKKERFSLILESASTNQTSMYLCASVGSKGIRLSNQPQHFGDGTRLSIL.

The sample holds many counts of this clonotype. The gene calls are TRBV12-3 or TRBV12-4 and TRBJ2-5; unclear D gene. V was shortened by 2 bases and J by 5 bases, with 15 bases between the two germline ends. The CDR3 is 15 residues long. The CDR3 sequence: CASSLSGGVSETQYF. In DNA form, the CDR3 reads TGTGCCAGCAGTTTATCTGGCGGAGTTTCTGAGACCCAGTACTTC.

CDR3 sequence: CASSDSWNEQFF. The CDR3 DNA is TGTGCCAGCAGTGATAGCTGGAATGAGCAGTTCTTC. The J gene is TRBJ2-1, the V gene TRBV6-1; no clear D gene. CDR3 length equals 12 residues. The germline V gene has CDR1 MNHNS and CDR2 SASEGT. The V and J ends lost 3 bases and 7 bases respectively, with 7 bases between them.

The chain is built from TRBV11-2 and TRBJ2-1; 11 nucleotides match TRBD2. CDR1 SGHAT and CDR2 FQNNGV come from the germline V gene. This CDR3 contains 14 residues. The V segment lost 6 bases and the J segment 9 bases; nucleotides outside the gene matches: 7. CDR3 sequence: CASSPITSGGEQFF. For the CDR3, the DNA is TGTGCCAGCAGTCCGATTACTAGCGGGGGTGAGCAGTTCTTC.

J is TRBJ1-1 and V is TRBV29-1; D uncertain. This CDR3 has 13 amino acids. Trimming pared 2 bases from V and 6 bases from J, leaving 13 bases between. Germline V lookup: CDR1 SQVTM, CDR2 ANQGSEA. The CDR3 loop reads CSVEKNLRSEAFF. Written as DNA, the CDR3 is TGCAGCGTTGAAAAGAATCTCCGTTCTGAAGCTTTCTTT. Complete variable domain (other parts from reference TRBV29-1 and TRBJ1-1): SAVISQKPSRDICQRGTSLTIQCQVDSQVTMMFWYRQQPGQSLTLIATANQGSEATYESGFVIDKFPISRPNLTFSTLTVSNMSPEDSSIYLCSVEKNLRSEAFFGQGTRLTVV.

This clonotype was picked up many times. The chain has TRBV2 and TRBJ2-3; 9 bases map to TRBD1. The junction had 5 bases not matched to a gene; V was cut back by 4 bases and J by 0 bases. CDR1 and CDR2 from the germline V gene are SNHLY and FYNNEI. The CDR3 loop spans 16 amino acids. The CDR3 nucleotides are TGTGCCAGCAGTGCACGGGACAGGGTGAGCACAGATACGCAGTATTTT. Encoded protein: CASSARDRVSTDTQYF.

This clonotype was seen many times. The J gene is TRBJ1-5, the V gene TRBV3-1, with unresolved D. CDR3 length: 14 residues. CDR1 and CDR2 (germline): LGHDT, YNNKEL (reference sequence). Trimming pared 3 bases from V and 1 base from J, leaving 7 bases between. CDR3 nucleotides: TGTGCCAGCAGCCACTCGAGCAGCAATCAGCCCCAGCATTTT. Translation: CASSHSSSNQPQHF.

The rearrangement joins TRBV24-1 to TRBJ2-1; 7 bases are shared with TRBD1. This CDR3 has 12 residues. CDR1 is KGHDR, CDR2 SFDVKD, per germline. Germline trimming cut 5 bases from V and 9 bases from J; bases unmatched to any gene: 3. The CDR3 nucleotides read TGTGCCACCAGTGTGACAGGGATTGAGCAGTTCTTC. Amino acids: CATSVTGIEQFF.